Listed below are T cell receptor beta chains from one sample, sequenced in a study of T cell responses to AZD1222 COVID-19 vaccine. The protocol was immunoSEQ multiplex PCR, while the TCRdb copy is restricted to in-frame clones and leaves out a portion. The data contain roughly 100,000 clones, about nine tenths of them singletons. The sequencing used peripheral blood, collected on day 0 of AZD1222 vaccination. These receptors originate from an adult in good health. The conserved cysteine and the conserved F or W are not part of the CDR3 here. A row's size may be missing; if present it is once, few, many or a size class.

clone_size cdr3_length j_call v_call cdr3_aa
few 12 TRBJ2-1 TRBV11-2 ASAPGGQYNEQF
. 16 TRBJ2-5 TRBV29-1 SVEDYARLAGSQETQY
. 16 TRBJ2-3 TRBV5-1 ASSLALAGGSHTDTQY
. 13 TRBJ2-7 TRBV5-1 ASSPGGTGRYEQY
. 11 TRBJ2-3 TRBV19 ASNGGPPDTQY
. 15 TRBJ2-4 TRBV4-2 ASSQDPGRGIKNIQY
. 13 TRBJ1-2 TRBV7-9 ASSHIRGTGYGYT
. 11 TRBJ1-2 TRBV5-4 ASTQPGTYGYT
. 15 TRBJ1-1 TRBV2 ASSALGGGTMNTEAF
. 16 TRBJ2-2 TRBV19 ASSIPRLAGGQTGELF
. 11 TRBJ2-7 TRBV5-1 ASSLRQGYEQY
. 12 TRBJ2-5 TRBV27 ASSLMGLRETQY
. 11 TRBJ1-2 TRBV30 AWSVRVAAGYT
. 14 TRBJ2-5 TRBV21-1 ASSKRPQGGEETQY
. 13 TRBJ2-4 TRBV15 ATSRGVGAQNIQY
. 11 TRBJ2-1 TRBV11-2 ASSQDRANEQF
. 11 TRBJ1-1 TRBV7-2 ASNLGPVTEAF
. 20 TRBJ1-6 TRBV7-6 ASSSLLVGGRYGIQADSPLH
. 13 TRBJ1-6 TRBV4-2 ASSQVGGSNSPLH
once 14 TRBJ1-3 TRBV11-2 ASSLPPRGNGNTIY
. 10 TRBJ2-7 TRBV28 ASTSGPYEQY
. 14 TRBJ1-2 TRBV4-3 ASSQDPRVSGYGYT
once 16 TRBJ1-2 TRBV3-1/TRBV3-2 ASSLPLDARRVYYGYT
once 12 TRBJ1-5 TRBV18 ASSTTEVNQPQH
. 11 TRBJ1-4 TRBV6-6 ASTPVVGEKLF
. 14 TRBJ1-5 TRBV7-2 ASSLGGDWRNQPQH
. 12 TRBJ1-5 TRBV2 ASSVRAGDQPQH
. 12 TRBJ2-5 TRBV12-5 ASGRGSPLETQY
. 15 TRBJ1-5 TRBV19 ASSKGRLDYSNQPQH
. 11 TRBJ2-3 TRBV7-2 ASSLEFADTQY
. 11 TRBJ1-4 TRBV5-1 ASRSGSNEKLF
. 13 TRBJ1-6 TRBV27 ASSLSGTGASPLH
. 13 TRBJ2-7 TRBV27 ASSLATALTYEQY
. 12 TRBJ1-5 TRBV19 ASSTLRTDQPQH
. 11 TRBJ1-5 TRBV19 ASSYRINQPQH
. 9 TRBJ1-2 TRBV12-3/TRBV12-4 ASSPGGGYT
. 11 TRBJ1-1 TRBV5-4 ASSLVPNTEAF
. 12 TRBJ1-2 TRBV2 ASRTGTMNYGYT
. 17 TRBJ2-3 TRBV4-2 ASSQRLRPSPIHTDTQY
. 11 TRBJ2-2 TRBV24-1 ATGGGSTGELF
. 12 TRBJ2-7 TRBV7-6 ASSLRQDNYEQY
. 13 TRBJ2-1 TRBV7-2 ASSILAGPGDEQF
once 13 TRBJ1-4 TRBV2 ASSAWTATNEKLF
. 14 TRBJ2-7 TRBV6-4 ASSDHLCSFTYEQY
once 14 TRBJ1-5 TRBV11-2 ASSLVAGEIRQPQH
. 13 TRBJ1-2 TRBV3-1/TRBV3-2 ASSQGRTIPGGYT
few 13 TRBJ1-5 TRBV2 ASSEGTSFNQPQH
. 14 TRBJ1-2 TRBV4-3 ASSQDKIRQGSGYT
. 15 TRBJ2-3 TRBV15 ATSRLLTGTEPDTQY
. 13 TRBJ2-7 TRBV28 ASSLQSGATYEQY
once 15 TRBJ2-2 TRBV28 ASSFMGSGSNTGELF